The 13 T cell receptor beta chains below were found in one sample sequenced in a study of CD8+ T cells in alopecia areata. TCR sequencing used cDNA made by reverse transcription of extracted RNA. This table comes from immunoSEQ multiplex PCR, and its TCRdb copy is limited to in-frame clones, with some not included. The sample has approximately 220,000 clones; roughly two fifths are singletons. Noted treatment: oral pan-JAK inhibitor, 5-10 mg twice daily. Here the sequenced sample was CD4+ T cells sorted from blood, taken at approximately week 30, from a patient treated with tofacitinib. The receptors originated from a human donor with alopecia areata.

The chain uses TRBV15 and TRBJ2-7; 9 positions match TRBD1. CDR1 and CDR2 from the germline V gene are LNHNV and YYDKDF (reference sequence). J gave up 0 bases and V 3 bases, and 3 bases lay outside the gene matches. This CDR3 spans 15 amino acids. In DNA, the CDR3 is TGTGCCACCAGCAGGGGGACAGGGATCTCCTACGAGCAGTACTTC. Translating it yields CATSRGTGISYEQYF.

V usage is TRBV5-6 and J usage is TRBJ2-6, with D possibly TRBD1 on 6 matching bases. V shed 2 bases and J shed 5 bases, with 8 bases lying between them. The CDR3 is 14 amino acids. CDR1 is SGHDT and CDR2 is YYEEEE in the germline V gene. The CDR3 loop is CASSFQGRANVLTF. In nucleotides, the CDR3 is TGTGCCAGCAGCTTTCAGGGGAGGGCCAACGTCCTGACTTTC.

This clone was counted a few times. The genes are TRBV6-6 and TRBJ2-3; D gene ambiguous. The CDR3 totals 14 residues. V lost 0 bases to trimming and J lost 5 bases, with 9 bases between them. Germline V lookup: CDR1 MNHNY, CDR2 SVGAGI (reference sequence). This CDR3 reads CASSYSTAGDTQYF. The CDR3 DNA reads TGTGCCAGCAGTTACTCCACGGCAGGAGATACGCAGTATTTT.

This rearrangement joins TRBV5-4 to TRBJ2-3; D possibly corresponds to TRBD2 (6 bases). This CDR3 has 16 residues. Trimming took 4 bases from V and 0 from J, leaving 15 bases between them. The germline V gene has CDR1 SGHNT and CDR2 YYREEE (reference sequence). The CDR3 region is CASSPRGGGSTDTQYF. Here the CDR3 DNA reads TGTGCCAGCAGCCCCCGGGGAGGCGGTAGCACAGATACGCAGTATTTT.

The chain has TRBV29-1 and TRBJ2-2; tentatively, D is TRBD2 (5 bases). Between the trimmed V and J ends, which lost 4 bases and 5 bases, there was a span of 17 bases. This CDR3 spans 15 amino acids. Germline loops: CDR1 SQVTM, CDR2 ANQGSEA. CDR3 coding DNA: TGCAGCGTTGCAAATCCGGGATTTAGAACCGGGGAGCTGTTTTTT. The encoded protein is CSVANPGFRTGELFF.

This clone has more than one count but fewer than ten. V and J are TRBV7-9 and TRBJ1-2, with D possibly matching TRBD1 (6 bases). Trimming took off 5 bases at V and 4 bases at J, with 14 bases between the two ends. CDR1 SEHNR and CDR2 FQNEAQ come from the germline V gene (reference sequence). This CDR3 is built from 14 residues. Here the CDR3 reads CASSHNRESYGYTF. CDR3 bases: TGTGCCAGCAGCCATAACAGGGAAAGCTATGGCTACACCTTC. Together with reference TRBV7-9 and TRBJ1-2, the CDR3 gives the full variable domain: DTGVSQNPRHKITKRGQNVTFRCDPISEHNRLYWYRQTLGQGPEFLTYFQNEAQLEKSRLLSDRFSAERPKGSFSTLEIQRTEQGDSAMYLCASSHNRESYGYTFGSGTRLTVV.

This clone was found many times. This rearrangement joins TRBV7-9 to TRBJ1-1; perhaps TRBD1 as D (5 bases). V was shortened by 7 bases and J by 5 bases, with 20 bases between the two germline ends. This CDR3 has 15 residues. CDR1 and CDR2 from the germline V gene are SEHNR and FQNEAQ (reference sequence). The CDR3 DNA reads as TGTGCCAGCATTCAACAGGTTTTTGGAGAGACTGAAGCTTTCTTT. Translation: CASIQQVFGETEAFF.

This clone showed up many times. The chain joins TRBV11-2 to TRBJ2-3; D remains unclear. The CDR3 totals 10 residues. Trimming cost V 5 bases and J 9 bases, with 6 bases left between them. Germline-derived CDR1 and CDR2 are SGHAT and FQNNGV. In DNA form, the CDR3 reads TGTGCCAGCAGCGCCAGGACGCAGTATTTT. Translating it yields CASSARTQYF.

In its sample, this clone was seen a few times. This sequence joins TRBV27 and TRBJ2-1; a possible D gene is TRBD2 (6 bases). This CDR3 spans 16 amino acids. V was cut by 2 bases and J by 5 bases, with 16 bases left in between. Germline lookup yields CDR1 MNHEY and CDR2 SMNVEV (reference sequence). The chain's CDR3 is CASSLGVRAGHNEQFF. CDR3 sequence (DNA): TGTGCCAGCAGTTTAGGGGTTCGAGCGGGCCACAATGAGCAGTTCTTC.

The chain couples TRBV6-5 to TRBJ2-5; 9 nucleotides line up with TRBD2. V lost 3 bases, J lost 5 bases, and 7 bases stayed unmatched. The V gene's germline CDR1 is MNHEY and CDR2 SVGAGI. This CDR3 is 15 amino acids long. In DNA form, the CDR3 reads TGTGCCAGCAGTTATGCGGGAGGGCTCTCGGAGACCCAGTACTTC. It translates to CASSYAGGLSETQYF.

This chain uses TRBV27 with TRBJ2-3; 9 bases are a match to TRBD1. CDR1 is MNHEY and CDR2 is SMNVEV in the germline V gene (reference sequence). The CDR3 is 14 amino acids. The ends lost 6 bases at V and 1 base at J; junction bases unmatched: 2. CDR3 loop: CASRWDRGTDTQYF. The CDR3 nucleotides are TGTGCCAGCAGATGGGACAGGGGCACAGATACGCAGTATTTT.

The chain uses TRBV30 and TRBJ2-5; no firm D call. The CDR3 length is 13 residues. CDR1 GTSNPN and CDR2 SVGIG come from the germline V gene (reference sequence). V was cut by 0 bases and J by 1 base, with 6 bases left in between. CDR3 region: CAWSVLVQETQYF. The CDR3 nucleotides are TGTGCCTGGAGTGTACTTGTCCAAGAGACCCAGTACTTC.

In DNA form, the CDR3 reads TGCGCCAGCAGCCAAGACGGGGGAGGGACCTACAATGAGCAGTTCTTC. It translates to CASSQDGGGTYNEQFF. This chain connects TRBV4-1 to TRBJ2-1; 7 positions agree with TRBD2. Germline V gene sequence: CDR1 MGHRA, CDR2 YSYEKL. The ends lost 0 bases at V and 2 bases at J; junction bases unmatched: 4. This CDR3 is 16 amino acids long.